This T cell receptor beta chain was identified during a study of T cells after yellow fever vaccination. Overall study results and limits: Bulk-population clonotypes that are abundant could appear as contaminants in FACS-sorted repertoires. A secondary response was less intense yet reached its peak sooner, at day 5 versus 15.

From germline, CDR1 is LGHNA and CDR2 YSLEER. The germline V and J ends were trimmed by 0 bases and 2 bases, with 17 bases remaining between them. This CDR3 has 17 amino acids. Universal primer sites and UMIs were introduced during 5'RACE template-switching synthesis of TCR cDNA. Via MiXCR, TCRdb re-called the 5' RACE reads, giving one row per CDR3 protein. The sample includes about 260,000 distinct CDR3 sequences, approximately 13% of them seen just once. In this sample, this clonotype turned up a few times. Antigen specificity is unknown. This sequence was found in a man aged 25-40 years who received the YFV17D yellow fever vaccine. The source material was CD4+ T cells sorted from PBMCs, sampled 45 days after the yellow fever booster vaccination. This sequence joins TRBV4-3 and TRBJ2-7; a weak D match, TRBD2 (6 bases). CDR3 loop: CASSQEVTLAGTYEQYF. CDR3 in DNA: TGCGCCAGCAGCCAAGAGGTAACGTTGGCGGGAACCTACGAGCAGTACTTC.